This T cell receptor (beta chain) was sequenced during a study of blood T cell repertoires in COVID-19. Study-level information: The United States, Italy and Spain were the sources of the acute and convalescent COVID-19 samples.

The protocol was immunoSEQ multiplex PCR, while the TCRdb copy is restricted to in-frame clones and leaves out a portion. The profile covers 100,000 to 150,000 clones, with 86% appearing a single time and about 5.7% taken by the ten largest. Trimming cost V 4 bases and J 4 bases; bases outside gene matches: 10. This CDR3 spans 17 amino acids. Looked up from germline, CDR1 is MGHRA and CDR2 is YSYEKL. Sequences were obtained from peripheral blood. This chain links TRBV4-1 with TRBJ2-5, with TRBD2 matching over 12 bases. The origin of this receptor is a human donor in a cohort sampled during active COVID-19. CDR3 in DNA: TGCGCCAGCAGCCTGTTGGTGACTAGCGGGAGATCAGAGACCCAGTACTTC. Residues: CASSLLVTSGRSETQYF.